The TCR beta chain described here comes from a study of PD-L1 blockade in urothelial cancer. Study-wide context: Analysis of the blood was performed 3 weeks (second dose) and 6 weeks after treatment start. A median of approximately 150,000 T cells was found in the blood samples.

This clone was detected a few times. Profiling relied on immunoSEQ multiplex PCR, and the TCRdb table lists in-frame clones only, not all of them. The data contain some 56,000 clones, roughly 82% of them singletons. Documented time point: pretreatment peripheral blood. The sample consisted of PBMCs, taken around atezolizumab (anti-PD-L1) treatment. The TCR was taken from a middle-aged man with urothelial cancer.

DNA of the CDR3: TGTGCCAGCAGTGACAACATGGACAGGTTCGGTAATCAGCCCCAGCATTTT. Protein product: CASSDNMDRFGNQPQHF. The chain carries TRBV2 and TRBJ1-5; 7 nucleotides line up with TRBD1. With V trimmed by 3 bases and J by 4 bases, 12 bases remained unmatched. CDR3 size: 17 residues. Looked up from germline, CDR1 is SNHLY and CDR2 is FYNNEI.